The 7 T cell receptor beta chains below were found in one sample sequenced in a study of vaccination and CD4 T cells after COVID-19. An Oncomine TCR Beta short-read assay was used to sequence the DNA from cultured CD4+ T cells. In TCRdb, the PCR reads were re-called with MiXCR into one record per CDR3 protein. This sample has roughly 10,000 distinct CDR3 sequences, with approximately 48% found just once. The treatment: roughly nine-day PBMC culture with coronavirus spike peptide pools or control peptides (ViraFEST assay). Unexposed donor CD4+ T cells predated the COVID-19 pandemic, collected 2011-2018. Their antigen targets remain unknown. Material for sequencing was CD4+ T cells from blood, cultured in vitro. These receptors were obtained from a human donor in good health.

The chain links TRBV20-1 to TRBJ2-3; D is uncertain. Germline CDR1 is DFQATT and CDR2 is SNEGSKA (reference sequence). This CDR3 is built from 15 residues. Trimming removed 0 bases from V and 0 bases from J, with 10 bases in between. The CDR3 region is CSARDPGRSTDTQYF. The CDR3 DNA reads as TGCAGTGCTAGAGATCCCGGACGCAGCACAGATACGCAGTATTTT.

Comments on this clonotype: At one end, the junction sequence differs from germline, possibly due to a read error. The genes are TRBV6-1 and TRBJ2-1; D may be TRBD1 or TRBD2 (5 bases each). Looked up from germline, CDR1 is MNHNS and CDR2 is SASEGT. This CDR3 has 15 residues. The CDR3 protein is CASSGSGQGINEQFF. CDR3 coding DNA: TGCGCCAGCTCGGGGTCGGGGCAGGGAATCAATGAGCAGTTCTTC.

This clonotype was counted between two and nine times. The CDR3 coding sequence is TGTGCCACCAGCAGAGGAGGTAGCAATCAGCCCCAGCATTTT. Translating gives CATSRGGSNQPQHF. The chain couples TRBV15 to TRBJ1-5, with unresolved D. V was shortened by 1 base and J by 0 bases, with 4 bases between the two germline ends. The germline V gene encodes CDR1 LNHNV and CDR2 YYDKDF (reference sequence). The CDR3 has 14 amino acids.

The chain uses TRBV27 and TRBJ2-3; 7 bases align to TRBD2. Germline V gives CDR1 MNHEY, CDR2 SMNVEV (reference sequence). The V segment lost 6 bases and the J segment 6 bases; nucleotides outside the gene matches: 9. The length of the CDR3 is 14 residues. DNA of the CDR3: TGTGCCAGCAGGCAACTCGGGAGGCCCGATACGCAGTATTTT. This sequence encodes CASRQLGRPDTQYF.

The rearrangement uses TRBV6-5 and TRBJ2-7; D is ambiguous. V was pared by 2 bases and J by 2 bases, with 7 bases between. The CDR3 extends over 13 amino acids. In germline, CDR1 is MNHEY, CDR2 SVGAGI. This CDR3 is CASSYAGTYEQYF. For the CDR3, the DNA is TGTGCCAGCAGTTACGCCGGTACCTACGAGCAGTACTTC.

The V call is TRBV7-2, the J call TRBJ1-2, with no clear D. The CDR3 spans 12 residues. Trimming left V 4 bases short and J 6 bases short, with 9 bases between. The V gene's germline CDR1 is SGHTA and CDR2 FQGNSA. CDR3 protein: CASSSYGDGYTF. CDR3 sequence (DNA): TGTGCCAGCAGCTCTTACGGGGATGGCTACACCTTC.

The chain employs TRBV20-1 and TRBJ2-5, with a possible D match to TRBD1 (6 bases). Between the trimmed V and J ends, which lost 1 base and 5 bases, there was a span of 14 bases. CDR3 length equals 14 residues. Germline V gene lookup returns CDR1 DFQATT and CDR2 SNEGSKA (reference sequence). CDR3 amino acids: CSARAGTQRETQYF. DNA of the CDR3: TGCAGTGCTAGAGCCGGGACACAAAGGGAGACCCAGTACTTC.